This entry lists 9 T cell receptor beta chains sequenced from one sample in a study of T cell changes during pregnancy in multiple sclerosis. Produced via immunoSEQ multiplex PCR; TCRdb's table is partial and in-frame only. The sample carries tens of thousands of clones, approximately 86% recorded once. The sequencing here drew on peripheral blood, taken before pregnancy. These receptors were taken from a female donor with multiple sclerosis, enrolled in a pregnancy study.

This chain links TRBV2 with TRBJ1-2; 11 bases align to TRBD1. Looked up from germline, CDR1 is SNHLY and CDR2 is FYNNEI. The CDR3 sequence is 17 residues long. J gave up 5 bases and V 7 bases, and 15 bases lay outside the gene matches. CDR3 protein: CASNPGTGGAPGYGYTF. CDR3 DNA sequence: TGTGCCAGCAACCCCGGGACAGGGGGAGCCCCTGGGTATGGCTACACCTTC.

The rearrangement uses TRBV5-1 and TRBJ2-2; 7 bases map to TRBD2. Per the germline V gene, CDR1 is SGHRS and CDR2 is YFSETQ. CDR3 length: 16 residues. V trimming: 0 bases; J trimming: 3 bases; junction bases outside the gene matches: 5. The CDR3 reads CASSLVAGADTGELFF. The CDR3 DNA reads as TGCGCCAGCAGCTTGGTTGCGGGAGCGGACACCGGGGAGCTGTTTTTT.

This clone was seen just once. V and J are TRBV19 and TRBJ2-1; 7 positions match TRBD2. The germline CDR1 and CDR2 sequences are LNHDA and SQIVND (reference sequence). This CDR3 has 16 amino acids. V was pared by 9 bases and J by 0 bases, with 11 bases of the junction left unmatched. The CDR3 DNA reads TGTGCCAGCGGCGGGGAGGGATGGGGCTCCTACAATGAGCAGTTCTTC. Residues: CASGGEGWGSYNEQFF.

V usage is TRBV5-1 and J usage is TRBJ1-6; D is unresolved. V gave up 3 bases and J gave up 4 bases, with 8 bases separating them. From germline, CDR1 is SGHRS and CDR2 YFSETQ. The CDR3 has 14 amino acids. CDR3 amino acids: CASSYGIYNSPLHF. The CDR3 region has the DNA TGCGCCAGCAGCTACGGGATTTATAATTCACCCCTCCACTTT.

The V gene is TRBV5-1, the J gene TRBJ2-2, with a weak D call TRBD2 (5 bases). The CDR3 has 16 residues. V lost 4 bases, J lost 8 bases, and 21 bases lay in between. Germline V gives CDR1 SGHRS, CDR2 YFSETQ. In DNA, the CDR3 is TGCGCCAGCAGCAACACTGGCGGACTTCTAAAGGGGGAGCTGTTTTTT. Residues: CASSNTGGLLKGELFF.

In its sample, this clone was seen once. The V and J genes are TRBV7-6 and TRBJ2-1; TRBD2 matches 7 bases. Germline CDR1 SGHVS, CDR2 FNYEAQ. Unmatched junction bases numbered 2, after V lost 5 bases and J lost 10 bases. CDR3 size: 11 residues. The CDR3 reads CASSEAGEQFF. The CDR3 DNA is TGTGCCAGCAGCGAAGCGGGGGAGCAGTTCTTC.

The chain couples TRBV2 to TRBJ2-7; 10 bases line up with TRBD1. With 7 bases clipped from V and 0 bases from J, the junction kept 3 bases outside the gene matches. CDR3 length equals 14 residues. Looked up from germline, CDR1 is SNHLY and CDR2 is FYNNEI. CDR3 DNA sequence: TGTGCCAGCATGCGGACAGGGGGCTCCTACGAGCAGTACTTC. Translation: CASMRTGGSYEQYF.

CDR3: CASSRGQGPYNSPLHF. The CDR3 DNA reads as TGTGCCAGTAGCCGGGGACAGGGCCCTTATAATTCACCCCTCCACTTT. The chain has TRBV19 and TRBJ1-6; 9 bases map to TRBD1. Germline CDR1 LNHDA, CDR2 SQIVND (reference sequence). The CDR3 contains 16 residues. Trimming took 6 bases from V and 4 from J; bases not matched to a gene: 7.

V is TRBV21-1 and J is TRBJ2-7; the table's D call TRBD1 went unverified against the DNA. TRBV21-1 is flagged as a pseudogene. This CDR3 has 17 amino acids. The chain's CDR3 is CASSLPIKVGPSYEQYF. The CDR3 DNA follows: TGTGCCAGCAGCCTCCCCATCAAAGTTGGGCCGTCCTACGAGCAGTACTTC.